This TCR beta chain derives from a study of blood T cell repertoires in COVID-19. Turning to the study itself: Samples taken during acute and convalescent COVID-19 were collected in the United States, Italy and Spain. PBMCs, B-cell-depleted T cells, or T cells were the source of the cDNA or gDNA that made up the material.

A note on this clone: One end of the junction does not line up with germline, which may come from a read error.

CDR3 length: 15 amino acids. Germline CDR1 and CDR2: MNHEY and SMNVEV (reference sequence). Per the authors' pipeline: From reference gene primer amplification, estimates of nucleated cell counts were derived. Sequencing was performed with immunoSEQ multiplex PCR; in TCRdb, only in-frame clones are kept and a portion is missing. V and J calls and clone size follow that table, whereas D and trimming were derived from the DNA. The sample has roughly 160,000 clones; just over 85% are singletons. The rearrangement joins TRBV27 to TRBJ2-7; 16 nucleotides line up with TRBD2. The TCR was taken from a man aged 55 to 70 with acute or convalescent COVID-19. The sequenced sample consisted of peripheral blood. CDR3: CASSPGTSGRAGGGF. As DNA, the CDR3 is TGTGCCAGCAGTCCCGGGACTAGCGGGAGGGCCGGTGGTGGCTTC.